The text below deals with one T cell receptor beta chain. Per the authors' pipeline: Amplification of reference gene primers was used by the study to estimate nucleated cell counts. Data came from immunoSEQ multiplex PCR; TCRdb stores just in-frame clones and leaves some out. That table furnishes V, J and clone size, whereas the DNA furnished D and trimming. The sample lists 190,000 or so clones; roughly 90% were seen once. The sample is drawn from a study of blood T cell repertoires in COVID-19. V dropped 1 base and J dropped 4; count of bases not matched to a gene: 3. The CDR3 is made up of 16 amino acids. The germline gives CDR1 MGHRA, CDR2 YSYEKL.

Sequencing used PBMCs or T cells enriched from blood (not recorded which). This TCR was recovered from a man between 18 and 29 years old with acute COVID-19. This chain uses TRBV4-1 with TRBJ2-2; 10 bases fit TRBD2. As DNA, the CDR3 is TGCGCCAGCAGCCAAGGGAGCGGGAGGGCCACCGGGGAGCTGTTTTTT. Its protein is CASSQGSGRATGELFF.